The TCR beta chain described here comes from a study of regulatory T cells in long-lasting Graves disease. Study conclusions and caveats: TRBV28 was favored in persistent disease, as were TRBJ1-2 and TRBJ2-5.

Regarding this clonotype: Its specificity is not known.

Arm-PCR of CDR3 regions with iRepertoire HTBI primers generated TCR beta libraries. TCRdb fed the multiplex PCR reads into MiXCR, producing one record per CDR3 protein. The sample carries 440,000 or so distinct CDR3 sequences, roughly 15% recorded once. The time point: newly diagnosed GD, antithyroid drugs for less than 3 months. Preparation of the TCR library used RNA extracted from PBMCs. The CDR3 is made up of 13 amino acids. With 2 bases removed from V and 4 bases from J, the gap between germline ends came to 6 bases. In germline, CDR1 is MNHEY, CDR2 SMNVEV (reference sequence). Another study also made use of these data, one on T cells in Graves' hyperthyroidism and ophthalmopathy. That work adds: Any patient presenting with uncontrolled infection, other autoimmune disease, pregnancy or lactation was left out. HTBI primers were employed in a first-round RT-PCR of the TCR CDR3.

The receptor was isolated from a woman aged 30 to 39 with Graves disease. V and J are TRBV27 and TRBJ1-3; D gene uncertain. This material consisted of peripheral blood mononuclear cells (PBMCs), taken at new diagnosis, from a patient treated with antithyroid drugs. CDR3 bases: TGTGCCAGCAGTTTACTAGCCGGAAACACCATATATTTT. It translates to CASSLLAGNTIYF.